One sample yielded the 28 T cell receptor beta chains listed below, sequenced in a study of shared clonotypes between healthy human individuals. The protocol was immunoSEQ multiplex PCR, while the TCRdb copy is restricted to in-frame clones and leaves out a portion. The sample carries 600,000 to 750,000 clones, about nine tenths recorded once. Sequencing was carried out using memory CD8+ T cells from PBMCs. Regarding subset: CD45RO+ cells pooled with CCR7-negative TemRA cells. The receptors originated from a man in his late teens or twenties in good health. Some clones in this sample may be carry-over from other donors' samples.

The CDR3: CASSLIPQAPYEQYF. As DNA, the CDR3 is TGCGCCAGCAGCCTTATTCCCCAGGCGCCGTACGAGCAGTACTTC. The chain links TRBV4-1 to TRBJ2-5; D is undetermined. The J call may be faulty, since TRBJ2-7 better matches the DNA end. The CDR3 totals 15 residues. Germline V gives CDR1 MGHRA, CDR2 YSYEKL.

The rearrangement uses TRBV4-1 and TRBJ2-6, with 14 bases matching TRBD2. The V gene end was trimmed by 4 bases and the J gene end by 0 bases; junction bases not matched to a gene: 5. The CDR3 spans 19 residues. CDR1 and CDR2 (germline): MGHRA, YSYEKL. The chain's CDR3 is CASSPPGTSGSSGANVLTF. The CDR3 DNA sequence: TGCGCCAGCAGCCCTCCCGGGACTAGCGGGAGCTCTGGGGCCAACGTCCTGACTTTC.

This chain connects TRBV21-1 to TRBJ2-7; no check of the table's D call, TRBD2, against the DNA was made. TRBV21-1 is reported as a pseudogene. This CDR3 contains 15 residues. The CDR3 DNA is TGTGCCGAGGGAGACGAGCCGACTTACTCCTACGAGCAGTACTTC. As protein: CAEGDEPTYSYEQYF.

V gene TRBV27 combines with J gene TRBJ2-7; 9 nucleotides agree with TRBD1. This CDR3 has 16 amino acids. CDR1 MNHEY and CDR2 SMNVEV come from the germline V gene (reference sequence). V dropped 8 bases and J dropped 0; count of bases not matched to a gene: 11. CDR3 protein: CASGHTGTGNSYEQYF. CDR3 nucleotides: TGTGCCAGCGGACATACCGGGACAGGGAACTCCTACGAGCAGTACTTC.

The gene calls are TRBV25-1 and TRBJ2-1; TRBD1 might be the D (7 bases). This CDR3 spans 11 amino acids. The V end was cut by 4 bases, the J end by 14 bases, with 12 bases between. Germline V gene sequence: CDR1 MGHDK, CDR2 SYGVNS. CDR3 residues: CASSGLRGEFF. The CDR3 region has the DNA TGTGCCAGCAGTGGACTCAGGGGGGAGTTCTTC.

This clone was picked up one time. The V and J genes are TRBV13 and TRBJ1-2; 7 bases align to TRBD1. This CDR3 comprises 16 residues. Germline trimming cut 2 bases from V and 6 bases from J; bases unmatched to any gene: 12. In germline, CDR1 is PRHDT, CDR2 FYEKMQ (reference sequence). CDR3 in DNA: TGTGCCAGCAGCTTAAGAATCGGGGTAACAGGGGATGGCTACACCTTC. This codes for CASSLRIGVTGDGYTF.

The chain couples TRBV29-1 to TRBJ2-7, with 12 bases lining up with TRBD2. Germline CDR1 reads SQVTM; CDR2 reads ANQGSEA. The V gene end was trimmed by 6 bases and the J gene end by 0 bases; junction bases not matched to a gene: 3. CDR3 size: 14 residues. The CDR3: CSVSTSGSSYEQYF. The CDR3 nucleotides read TGCAGCGTCTCGACTAGCGGGAGCTCCTACGAGCAGTACTTC.

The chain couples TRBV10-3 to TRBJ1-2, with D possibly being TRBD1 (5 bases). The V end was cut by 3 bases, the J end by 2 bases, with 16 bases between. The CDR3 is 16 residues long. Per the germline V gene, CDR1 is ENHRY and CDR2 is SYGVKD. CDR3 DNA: TGTGCCATCAGTGATCTACAGGTCCTCACCAACTATGGCTACACCTTC. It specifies CAISDLQVLTNYGYTF.

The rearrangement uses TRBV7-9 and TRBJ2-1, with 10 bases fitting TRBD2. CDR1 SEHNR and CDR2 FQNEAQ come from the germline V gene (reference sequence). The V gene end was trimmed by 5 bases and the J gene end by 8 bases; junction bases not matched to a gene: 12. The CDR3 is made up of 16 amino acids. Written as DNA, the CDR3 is TGTGCCAGCAGCCATAGAGCGGGAGGGTCTATATATGAGCAGTTCTTC. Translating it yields CASSHRAGGSIYEQFF.

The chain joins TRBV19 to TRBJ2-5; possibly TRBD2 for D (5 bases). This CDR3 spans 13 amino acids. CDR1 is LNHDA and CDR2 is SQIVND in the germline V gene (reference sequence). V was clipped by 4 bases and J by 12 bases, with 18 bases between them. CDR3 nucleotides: TGTGCCAGTAGTAACCGCATGAGGGATTACAAGTACTTC. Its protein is CASSNRMRDYKYF.

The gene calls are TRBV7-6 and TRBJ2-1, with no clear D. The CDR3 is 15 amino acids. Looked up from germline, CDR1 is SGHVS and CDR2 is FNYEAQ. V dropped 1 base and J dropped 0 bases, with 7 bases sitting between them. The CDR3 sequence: CASSLVGGSYNEQFF. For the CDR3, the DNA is TGTGCCAGCAGCTTAGTGGGCGGCTCCTACAATGAGCAGTTCTTC.

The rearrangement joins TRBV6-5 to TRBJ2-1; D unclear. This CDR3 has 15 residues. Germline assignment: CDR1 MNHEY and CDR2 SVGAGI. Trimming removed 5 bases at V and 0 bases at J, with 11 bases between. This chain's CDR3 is CASSIFLSSYNEQFF. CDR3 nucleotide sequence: TGTGCCAGCAGTATCTTCTTGAGCTCCTACAATGAGCAGTTCTTC.

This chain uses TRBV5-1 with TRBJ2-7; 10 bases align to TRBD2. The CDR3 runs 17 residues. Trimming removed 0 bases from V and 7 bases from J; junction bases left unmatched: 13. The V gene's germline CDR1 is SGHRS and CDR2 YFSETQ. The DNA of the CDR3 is TGCGCCAGCAGCTTGGGGGGCCCCGGGACTAGCGCGTCAGAGCAGTACTTC. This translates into CASSLGGPGTSASEQYF.

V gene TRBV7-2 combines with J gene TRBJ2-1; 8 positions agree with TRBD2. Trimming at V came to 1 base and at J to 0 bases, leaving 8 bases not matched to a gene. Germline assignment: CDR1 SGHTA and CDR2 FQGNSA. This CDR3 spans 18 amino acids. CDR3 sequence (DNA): TGTGCCAGCAGCTTAGTTCGGCTAGCGGGCATCTCCTACAATGAGCAGTTCTTC. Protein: CASSLVRLAGISYNEQFF.

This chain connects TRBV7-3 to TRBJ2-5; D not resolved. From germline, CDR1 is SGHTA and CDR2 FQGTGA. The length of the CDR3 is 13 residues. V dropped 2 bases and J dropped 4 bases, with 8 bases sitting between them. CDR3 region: CASSLVNLETQYF. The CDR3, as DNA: TGTGCCAGCAGCTTAGTTAACTTAGAGACCCAGTACTTC.

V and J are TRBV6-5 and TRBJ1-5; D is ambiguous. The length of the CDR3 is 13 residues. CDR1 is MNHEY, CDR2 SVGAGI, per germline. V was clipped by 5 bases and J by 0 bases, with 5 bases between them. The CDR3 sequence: CASSQNSNQPQHF. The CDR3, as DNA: TGTGCCAGCAGTCAAAATAGCAATCAGCCCCAGCATTTT.

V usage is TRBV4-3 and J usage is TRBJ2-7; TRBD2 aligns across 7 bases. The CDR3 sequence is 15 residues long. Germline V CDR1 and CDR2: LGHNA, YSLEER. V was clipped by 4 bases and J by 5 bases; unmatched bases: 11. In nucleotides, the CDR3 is TGCGCCAGCAGCCGCTGGGAGACTAGCTTCGACGAGCAGTACTTC. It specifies CASSRWETSFDEQYF.

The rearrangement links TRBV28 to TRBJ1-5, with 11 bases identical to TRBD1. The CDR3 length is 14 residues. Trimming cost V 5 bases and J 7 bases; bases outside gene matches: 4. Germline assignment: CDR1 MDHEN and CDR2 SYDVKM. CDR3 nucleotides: TGTGCCAGCAGTCTAAGGACAGGGGGCCAGCCCCAGCATTTT. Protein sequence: CASSLRTGGQPQHF. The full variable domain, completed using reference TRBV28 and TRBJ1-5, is DVKVTQSSRYLVKRTGEKVFLECVQDMDHENMFWYRQDPGLGLRLIYFSYDVKMKEKGDIPEGYSVSREKKERFSLILESASTNQTSMYLCASSLRTGGQPQHFGDGTRLSIL.

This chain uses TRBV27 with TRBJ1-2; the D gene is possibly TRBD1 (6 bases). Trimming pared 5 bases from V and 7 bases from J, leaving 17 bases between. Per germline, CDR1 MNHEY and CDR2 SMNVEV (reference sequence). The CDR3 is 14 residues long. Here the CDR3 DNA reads TGTGCCAGCAGTCCCCGGGGGGCCATAGGTGGCTACACCTTC. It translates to CASSPRGAIGGYTF.

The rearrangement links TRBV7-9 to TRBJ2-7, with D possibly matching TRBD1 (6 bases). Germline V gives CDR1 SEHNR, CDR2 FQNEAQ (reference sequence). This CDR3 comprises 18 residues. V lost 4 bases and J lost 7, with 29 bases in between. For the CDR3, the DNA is TGTGCCAGCAGCTGGGCACCAGACACGGTTCAGGGGCCGGGAGAGCAGTACTTC. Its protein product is CASSWAPDTVQGPGEQYF.

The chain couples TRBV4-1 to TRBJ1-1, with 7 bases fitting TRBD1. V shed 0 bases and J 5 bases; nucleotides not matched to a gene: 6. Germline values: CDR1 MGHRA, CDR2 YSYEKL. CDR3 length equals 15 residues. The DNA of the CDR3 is TGCGCCAGCAGCCAAGAACCAGGGGGATGGACTGAAGCTTTCTTT. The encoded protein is CASSQEPGGWTEAFF.

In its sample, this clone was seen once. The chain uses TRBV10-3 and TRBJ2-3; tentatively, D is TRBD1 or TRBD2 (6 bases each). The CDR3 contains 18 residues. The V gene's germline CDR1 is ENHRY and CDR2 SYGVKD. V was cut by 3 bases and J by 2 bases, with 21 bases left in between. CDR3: CAISDYTLKGEDTDTQYF. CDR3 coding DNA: TGTGCCATCAGTGATTATACATTGAAGGGGGAGGACACAGATACGCAGTATTTT.

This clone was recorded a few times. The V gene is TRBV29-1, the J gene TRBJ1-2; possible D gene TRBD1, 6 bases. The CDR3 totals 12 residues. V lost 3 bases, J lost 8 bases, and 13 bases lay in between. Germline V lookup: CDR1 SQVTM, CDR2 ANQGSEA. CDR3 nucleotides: TGCAGCGTTGATTCAGGGGTGGTCGGCTACACCTTC. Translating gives CSVDSGVVGYTF.

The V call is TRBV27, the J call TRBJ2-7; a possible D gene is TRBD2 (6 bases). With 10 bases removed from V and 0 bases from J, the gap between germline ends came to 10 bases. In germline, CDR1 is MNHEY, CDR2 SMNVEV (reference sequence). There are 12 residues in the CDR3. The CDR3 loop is CATGEDSYEQYF. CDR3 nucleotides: TGTGCCACCGGGGAGGACTCCTACGAGCAGTACTTC.

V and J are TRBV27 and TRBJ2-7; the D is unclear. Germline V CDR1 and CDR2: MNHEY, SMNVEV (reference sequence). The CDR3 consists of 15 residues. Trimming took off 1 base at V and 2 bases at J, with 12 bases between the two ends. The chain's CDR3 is CASSLFGWRTYEQYF. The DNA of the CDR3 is TGTGCCAGCAGTTTATTCGGTTGGAGAACCTACGAGCAGTACTTC.

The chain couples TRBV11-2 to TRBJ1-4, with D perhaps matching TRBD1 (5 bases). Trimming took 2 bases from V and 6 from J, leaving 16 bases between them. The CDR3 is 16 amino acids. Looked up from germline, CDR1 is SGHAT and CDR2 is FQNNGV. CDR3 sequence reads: CASSLYDRRADEKLFF. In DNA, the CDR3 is TGTGCCAGCAGCTTATATGACAGACGGGCCGATGAAAAACTGTTTTTT.

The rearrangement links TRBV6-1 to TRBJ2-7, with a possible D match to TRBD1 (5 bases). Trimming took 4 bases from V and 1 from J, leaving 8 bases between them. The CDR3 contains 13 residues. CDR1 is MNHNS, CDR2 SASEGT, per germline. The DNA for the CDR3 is TGTGCCAGCAGTGTGACAGTGTCCTACGAGCAGTACTTC. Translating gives CASSVTVSYEQYF.

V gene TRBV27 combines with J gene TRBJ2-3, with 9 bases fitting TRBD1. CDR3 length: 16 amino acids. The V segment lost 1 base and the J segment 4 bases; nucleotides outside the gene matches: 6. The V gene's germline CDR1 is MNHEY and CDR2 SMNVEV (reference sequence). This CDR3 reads CASSLLLGQGPDTQYF. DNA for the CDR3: TGTGCCAGCAGTTTATTACTGGGACAGGGACCAGATACGCAGTATTTT.